The 13 T cell receptor beta chains below all came from one sample that was sequenced in a study of cytomegalovirus exposure and HLA in healthy donors. The PCR made use of 60 Vbeta and 13 Jbeta primers. This table comes from immunoSEQ multiplex PCR, and its TCRdb copy is limited to in-frame clones, with some not included. The sample lists 120,000 to 150,000 clones, 78% occurring once. The sample consisted of PBMCs. These receptors were collected from a woman aged 35 to 49 in good health and CMV-seropositive.

The V gene is TRBV28, the J gene TRBJ2-7, with 12 positions matching TRBD2. The length of the CDR3 is 14 residues. The trim removed 3 bases at V and 5 bases at J, leaving 2 bases unmatched. The germline V gene encodes CDR1 MDHEN and CDR2 SYDVKM. CDR3 sequence (DNA): TGTGCCAGCAGTTTGACTAGCGGGAGAGACGAGCAGTACTTC. It specifies CASSLTSGRDEQYF.

J is TRBJ2-5 and V is TRBV5-1; maybe TRBD2 (5 bases). CDR1 is SGHRS, CDR2 YFSETQ, per germline. This CDR3 spans 14 amino acids. V lost 4 bases to trimming and J lost 2 bases, with 12 bases between them. CDR3 sequence reads: CASSTGRGQETQYF. In nucleotides, the CDR3 is TGCGCCAGCAGCACCGGACGGGGTCAAGAGACCCAGTACTTC. The full variable domain, rest sourced from reference TRBV5-1 and TRBJ2-5, is KAGVTQTPRYLIKTRGQQVTLSCSPISGHRSVSWYQQTPGQGLQFLFEYFSETQRNKGNFPGRFSGRQFSNSRSEMNVSTLELGDSALYLCASSTGRGQETQYFGPGTRLLVL.

V and J are TRBV10-3 and TRBJ2-3; 7 bases line up with TRBD2. CDR3 length: 13 residues. The V gene end was trimmed by 6 bases and the J gene end by 6 bases; junction bases not matched to a gene: 6. Germline CDR1 and CDR2: ENHRY and SYGVKD. The CDR3 DNA reads TGTGCCATCAGAGCGGGGTCCATGGATACGCAGTATTTT. Its translation is CAIRAGSMDTQYF.

This rearrangement joins TRBV10-1 to TRBJ2-2, with a weak D call TRBD2 (5 bases). From germline, CDR1 is WNHNN and CDR2 SYGVQD (reference sequence). The CDR3 length is 14 residues. V dropped 6 bases and J dropped 2 bases, with 10 bases sitting between them. CDR3 loop: CASRSGVNTGELFF. For the CDR3, the DNA is TGCGCCAGCAGGTCCGGGGTCAACACCGGGGAGCTGTTTTTT.

This chain joins TRBV5-1 and TRBJ2-3; TRBD1 might be the D (5 bases). V lost 4 bases, J lost 1 base, and 13 bases lay in between. The CDR3 consists of 15 residues. Germline V lookup: CDR1 SGHRS, CDR2 YFSETQ. The CDR3 DNA reads TGCGCCAGCAGCGGAGCTACCAGGGGCACAGATACGCAGTATTTT. Translated, it gives CASSGATRGTDTQYF.

The chain combines TRBV11-2 with TRBJ2-1, with 8 nucleotides matching TRBD2. This CDR3 has 15 residues. Per the germline V gene, CDR1 is SGHAT and CDR2 is FQNNGV. Losses at the gene ends were 4 bases for V and 4 bases for J; bases not matched to a gene: 6. The CDR3 reads CASSSPGLGYNEQFF. The CDR3 DNA reads TGTGCCAGCAGCTCGCCGGGACTAGGGTACAATGAGCAGTTCTTC.

CDR3 sequence: CASKISGYSNQPQHF. In DNA form, the CDR3 reads TGTGCCAGCAAAATCTCGGGTTATAGCAATCAGCCCCAGCATTTT. The chain employs TRBV27 and TRBJ1-5; D gene ambiguous. Germline V gene data show CDR1 as MNHEY and CDR2 as SMNVEV (reference sequence). Trimming removed 7 bases from V and 0 bases from J, with 13 bases in between. The CDR3 totals 15 residues.

CDR3 coding DNA: TGCGCCAGCAGCTTGGTGACTAGCGGGAGTCCAGAGACCCAGTACTTC. It codes for CASSLVTSGSPETQYF. The genes are TRBV5-1 and TRBJ2-5; 12 bases fit TRBD2. The CDR3 spans 16 residues. CDR1 SGHRS and CDR2 YFSETQ come from the germline V gene. With V trimmed by 0 bases and J by 4 bases, 4 bases remained unmatched.

This chain connects TRBV5-1 to TRBJ1-1; D unresolved. The CDR3 covers 13 residues. Trimming shortened V by 5 bases and J by 3 bases, and 11 bases separated the two germline ends. Germline assignment: CDR1 SGHRS and CDR2 YFSETQ. As DNA, the CDR3 is TGCGCCAGCAGGCGACTTGCGGACACTGAAGCTTTCTTT. Its protein product is CASRRLADTEAFF.

This clone was recorded many times. V and J are TRBV19 and TRBJ1-1; maybe TRBD1 (6 bases). The germline CDR1 and CDR2 sequences are LNHDA and SQIVND (reference sequence). V shed 2 bases and J shed 1 base, with 14 bases lying between them. There are 16 residues in the CDR3. CDR3 loop: CASSIIGAGANTEAFF. Written as DNA, the CDR3 is TGTGCCAGTAGTATAATTGGGGCAGGGGCGAACACTGAAGCTTTCTTT.

The gene calls are TRBV27 and TRBJ1-1; tentative D call: TRBD1 (6 bases). Trimming pared 8 bases from V and 4 bases from J, leaving 11 bases between. CDR1 is MNHEY, CDR2 SMNVEV, per germline (reference sequence). This CDR3 comprises 12 residues. This chain's CDR3 is CASGGQFTEAFF. CDR3 DNA: TGTGCCAGCGGCGGACAGTTCACTGAAGCTTTCTTT.

This chain links TRBV18 with TRBJ1-2, with 7 positions matching TRBD1. CDR1 is KGHSH and CDR2 is LQKENI in the germline V gene. CDR3 length equals 13 residues. Trimming removed 6 bases from V and 7 bases from J; junction bases left unmatched: 8. The CDR3 is CASSPRDSLGYTF. CDR3 nucleotide sequence: TGTGCCAGCTCCCCCCGGGACAGCCTTGGCTACACCTTC.

The chain joins TRBV27 to TRBJ2-5; D perhaps matches TRBD2 (6 bases). CDR3 length: 16 amino acids. The germline V gene has CDR1 MNHEY and CDR2 SMNVEV (reference sequence). The V end lost 5 bases, the J end lost 7 bases, and 23 bases lay between the germline ends. The CDR3, as DNA: TGTGCCAGCAGTCTCCGAGGGACGGAGGGAGGTTGGACCCAGTACTTC. Protein sequence: CASSLRGTEGGWTQYF.